Below, 24 T cell receptor beta chains from the same sample are listed, as sequenced in a study of cytomegalovirus exposure and HLA in healthy donors. The primer mix had 60 Vbeta and 13 Jbeta primers. The protocol was immunoSEQ multiplex PCR, while the TCRdb copy is restricted to in-frame clones and leaves out a portion. Among approximately 210,000 clones listed, more than 75% were seen once. The sequenced material came from PBMCs. These TCRs come from a woman aged 18-29 years in good health and CMV-seronegative.

The V gene is TRBV27, the J gene TRBJ1-2; 11 nucleotides agree with TRBD1. CDR3 length: 17 residues. Per the germline V gene, CDR1 is MNHEY and CDR2 is SMNVEV (reference sequence). V shed 10 bases and J 1 base; nucleotides not matched to a gene: 14. The chain's CDR3 is CATSWRTGGEGNYGYTF. The CDR3, as DNA: TGTGCCACGTCTTGGAGGACAGGGGGCGAGGGTAACTATGGCTACACCTTC.

This clone appeared a few times. The genes are TRBV6-8 and TRBJ2-3, with D perhaps matching TRBD2 (7 bases). Trimming took 10 bases from V and 0 from J, leaving 20 bases between them. The CDR3 sequence is 16 residues long. Germline V gene lookup returns CDR1 MNHGY and CDR2 SAAAGT. Here the CDR3 DNA reads TGTGCCACCTCCCCCCCGAGGGGGGGAAGCACAGATACGCAGTATTTT. Protein sequence: CATSPPRGGSTDTQYF.

The CDR3: CASSPRTGGEDEQYF. CDR3 DNA sequence: TGTGCCAGCAGCCCTCGGACAGGGGGGGAGGACGAGCAGTACTTC. V is TRBV21-1 and J is TRBJ2-7; TRBD1, the table's D call, was not compared with the DNA. TRBV21-1 is designated a pseudogene. This CDR3 is built from 15 residues.

This clone was counted between two and nine times. The chain joins TRBV7-9 to TRBJ1-1; TRBD1 matches 7 bases. The CDR3 consists of 13 residues. V was pared by 6 bases and J by 11 bases, with 12 bases of the junction left unmatched. The germline gives CDR1 SEHNR, CDR2 FQNEAQ (reference sequence). The CDR3 nucleotides are TGTGCCAGCAGACGACAGGGAGACTGGAGCGCTTTCTTT. Translating it yields CASRRQGDWSAFF.

The V and J genes are TRBV30 and TRBJ2-1, with 10 positions matching TRBD1. Germline V gene lookup returns CDR1 GTSNPN and CDR2 SVGIG (reference sequence). The CDR3 loop spans 12 amino acids. Trimming cost V 5 bases and J 8 bases; bases outside gene matches: 3. This CDR3 is CAWRTGGYEQFF. The CDR3 bases are TGTGCCTGGCGGACAGGGGGATATGAGCAGTTCTTC.

This rearrangement joins TRBV5-4 to TRBJ2-3; possible D gene TRBD2, 5 bases. This CDR3 is built from 13 residues. Trimming cost V 5 bases and J 4 bases, with 11 bases left between them. Germline V CDR1 and CDR2: SGHNT, YYREEE (reference sequence). The CDR3 reads CASRPRGSDTQYF. DNA of the CDR3: TGTGCCAGCAGACCACGCGGGTCAGATACGCAGTATTTT.

The chain employs TRBV4-3 and TRBJ2-5; tentative D call: TRBD2 (6 bases). Germline CDR1 LGHNA, CDR2 YSLEER. Trimming pared 0 bases from V and 5 bases from J, leaving 16 bases between. This CDR3 has 16 residues. CDR3 sequence reads: CASSQDRWRAVETQYF. The CDR3 DNA sequence: TGCGCCAGCAGCCAAGATCGTTGGAGGGCCGTCGAGACCCAGTACTTC.

This sequence joins TRBV28 and TRBJ1-5; no definite D call. The germline V and J ends were trimmed by 4 bases and 3 bases, with 7 bases remaining between them. This CDR3 region has 13 residues. Germline CDR1 and CDR2: MDHEN and SYDVKM. In DNA, the CDR3 is TGTGCCAGCAGTTACAGATACAATCAGCCCCAGCATTTT. This encodes CASSYRYNQPQHF.

J is TRBJ1-2 and V is TRBV5-1, with D hard to call. Trimming left V 2 bases short and J 8 bases short, with 13 bases between. Germline V gene sequence: CDR1 SGHRS, CDR2 YFSETQ. CDR3 length equals 13 residues. The CDR3 sequence is CASSFRPSEGYTF. CDR3 in DNA: TGCGCCAGCAGCTTTAGGCCTTCGGAGGGCTACACCTTC.

The chain recombines TRBV6-5 with TRBJ1-5; D gene unclear. CDR3 size: 14 residues. Trimming pared 5 bases from V and 5 bases from J, leaving 13 bases between. The germline gives CDR1 MNHEY, CDR2 SVGAGI. Here the CDR3 reads CASSEIRLDQPQHF. CDR3 sequence (DNA): TGTGCCAGCAGTGAAATTAGACTTGATCAGCCCCAGCATTTT.

This chain links TRBV25-1 with TRBJ2-7; D gene unclear. The CDR3 has 13 residues. Trimming pared 8 bases from V and 3 bases from J, leaving 14 bases between. CDR1 and CDR2 (germline): MGHDK, SYGVNS. The CDR3 here is CASFTDNDYEQYF. CDR3 sequence (DNA): TGTGCCAGCTTTACAGACAACGACTACGAGCAGTACTTC.

The chain uses TRBV4-3 and TRBJ2-3, with D perhaps matching TRBD1 (6 bases). Trimming took off 0 bases at V and 4 bases at J, with 14 bases between the two ends. CDR1 LGHNA and CDR2 YSLEER come from the germline V gene. This CDR3 spans 16 amino acids. CDR3 residues: CASSQDPSEGADTQYF. Written as DNA, the CDR3 is TGCGCCAGCAGCCAAGACCCCAGCGAGGGGGCAGATACGCAGTATTTT.

The chain is built from TRBV10-2 and TRBJ1-5; 9 bases match TRBD1. With 2 bases clipped from V and 2 bases from J, the junction kept 1 base outside the gene matches. From germline, CDR1 is WSHSY and CDR2 SAAADI. The CDR3 extends over 15 amino acids. CDR3 protein: CASSETGGGNQPQHF. CDR3 coding DNA: TGCGCCAGCAGTGAGACAGGGGGCGGCAATCAGCCCCAGCATTTT.

V usage is TRBV18 and J usage is TRBJ1-1, with a tentative D call TRBD1 (6 bases). Germline CDR1 and CDR2: KGHSH and LQKENI. The ends were cut back, 5 bases at V and 3 bases at J, with 16 bases in the middle. The CDR3 has 15 residues. Here the CDR3 DNA reads TGTGCCAGCTCAGCGAACAGGGTGGTCGACACTGAAGCTTTCTTT. This sequence encodes CASSANRVVDTEAFF.

The CDR3: CASSSQETDYGYTF. CDR3 nucleotides: TGTGCCAGCAGCTCCCAAGAGACAGACTATGGCTACACCTTC. This chain uses TRBV7-9 with TRBJ1-2; tentatively, D is TRBD1 (5 bases). Germline CDR1 reads SEHNR; CDR2 reads FQNEAQ (reference sequence). V was cut by 4 bases and J by 3 bases, with 12 bases left in between. There are 14 residues in the CDR3.

The rearrangement joins TRBV19 to TRBJ1-2; 9 bases are a match to TRBD1. This CDR3 comprises 14 residues. Trimming took 5 bases from V and 5 from J; bases not matched to a gene: 6. The germline V gene has CDR1 LNHDA and CDR2 SQIVND (reference sequence). This CDR3 is CASSPWTGDYGYTF. The DNA for the CDR3 is TGTGCCAGTAGTCCGTGGACAGGGGATTATGGCTACACCTTC.

The chain carries TRBV11-1 and TRBJ2-7; TRBD2 agrees at 15 bases. Germline V gene data show CDR1 as SGHAT and CDR2 as FQDESV (reference sequence). The V and J ends lost 5 bases and 0 bases, in that order; junction bases with no gene match: 5. CDR3 length equals 17 residues. The CDR3 bases are TGTGCCAGCAGCCCCGGACTAGCGGGAGGGCCCTCCTACGAGCAGTACTTC. Its protein is CASSPGLAGGPSYEQYF.

This clone was counted once. The rearrangement joins TRBV29-1 to TRBJ2-3, with a tentative D call TRBD2 (6 bases). The V gene's germline CDR1 is SQVTM and CDR2 ANQGSEA. The germline V and J ends were trimmed by 6 bases and 5 bases, with 27 bases remaining between them. The CDR3 covers 17 residues. The CDR3 coding sequence is TGCAGCGTCGTCAGTCTCGCGGGACCCACGAGAGGAGATACGCAGTATTTT. Protein product: CSVVSLAGPTRGDTQYF.

V gene TRBV5-1 combines with J gene TRBJ1-4; tentatively, D is TRBD1 (5 bases). Germline V CDR1 and CDR2: SGHRS, YFSETQ. The V end was cut by 7 bases, the J end by 0 bases, with 13 bases between. The CDR3 length is 15 residues. CDR3 protein: CASGPRGTTNEKLFF. The CDR3 nucleotides read TGCGCCAGCGGGCCCCGGGGGACAACTAATGAAAAACTGTTTTTT.

Comments on this clone: Sequence at one end of the junction differs from germline and may be a read error. The chain uses TRBV5-1 and TRBJ1-2; no clear D. This CDR3 has 13 amino acids. Germline CDR1 is SGHRS and CDR2 is YFSETQ. The CDR3 DNA is TGCGCCAGCAGTTTGGACCTTAGCTATGGCTACACCTTC. Its protein product is CASSLDLSYGYTF. Full variable domain (missing parts from reference TRBV5-1 and TRBJ1-2): KAGVTQTPRYLIKTRGQQVTLSCSPISGHRSVSWYQQTPGQGLQFLFEYFSETQRNKGNFPGRFSGRQFSNSRSEMNVSTLELGDSALYLCASSLDLSYGYTFGSGTRLTVV.

The gene calls are TRBV14 and TRBJ2-7, with 8 bases that match TRBD2. Looked up from germline, CDR1 is SGHDN and CDR2 is FVKESK. V was pared by 6 bases and J by 3 bases, with 7 bases of the junction left unmatched. The CDR3 covers 14 residues. The CDR3 is CASRLSGGLYEQYF. CDR3 sequence (DNA): TGTGCCAGCAGACTTTCGGGGGGGCTCTACGAGCAGTACTTC.

This clone appeared a single time. The rearrangement joins TRBV7-2 to TRBJ1-5; a possible D gene is TRBD1 (6 bases). Trimming stripped 5 bases from V and 0 bases from J, with 11 bases between. This CDR3 region has 15 residues. Germline V gene lookup returns CDR1 SGHTA and CDR2 FQGNSA. CDR3 nucleotide sequence: TGTGCCAGCAGCACTTGGACAGCTAGCAATCAGCCCCAGCATTTT. Translating it yields CASSTWTASNQPQHF.

The rearrangement uses TRBV6-1 and TRBJ1-2, with D possibly TRBD1 on 5 matching bases. The germline gives CDR1 MNHNS, CDR2 SASEGT. V was clipped by 6 bases and J by 4 bases, with 15 bases between them. The CDR3 length is 14 residues. CDR3 nucleotide sequence: TGTGCCAGCAGCCGGGACTCCGAGGGCTATGGCTACACCTTC. Its translation is CASSRDSEGYGYTF.

V is TRBV5-1 and J is TRBJ1-2, with TRBD1 as a possible D gene (5 bases). Trimming took off 1 base at V and 7 bases at J, with 14 bases between the two ends. CDR3 length: 14 amino acids. Germline values: CDR1 SGHRS, CDR2 YFSETQ. The CDR3 nucleotides read TGCGCCAGCAGCTTGTCTGCAGGGAATTCTGGCTACACCTTC. Encoded protein: CASSLSAGNSGYTF.